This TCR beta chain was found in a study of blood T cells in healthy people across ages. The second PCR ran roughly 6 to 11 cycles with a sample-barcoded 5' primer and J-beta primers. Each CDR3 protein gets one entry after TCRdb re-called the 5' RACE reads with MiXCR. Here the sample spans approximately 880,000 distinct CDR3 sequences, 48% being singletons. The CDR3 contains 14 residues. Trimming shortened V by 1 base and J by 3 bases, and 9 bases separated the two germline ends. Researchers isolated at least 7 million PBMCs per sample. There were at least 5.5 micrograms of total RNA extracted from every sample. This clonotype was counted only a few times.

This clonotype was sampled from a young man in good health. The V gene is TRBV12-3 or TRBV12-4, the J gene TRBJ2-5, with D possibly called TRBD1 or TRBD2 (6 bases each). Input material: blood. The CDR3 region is CASSLEGGKETQYF. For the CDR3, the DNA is TGTGCCAGCAGTTTAGAAGGGGGGAAAGAGACCCAGTACTTC.